This section outlines one T cell receptor beta chain sequence together with its context. The data are from a study of CD8 T cells in Susac syndrome. Germline V lookup: CDR1 LGHDT, CDR2 YNNKEL (reference sequence). The CDR3 has 14 residues. The V gene lost 0 bases and the J gene lost 5 bases, with 8 bases spanning the gap. Random hexamers were used to reverse transcribe the RNA input (roughly 0.5 to 1 ug). An immunoSEQ multiplex PCR generated amplified TCR beta CDR3 products spanning 54 Vbeta and 13 Jbeta. TCRdb processed the immunoSEQ multiplex PCR reads anew with MiXCR; each CDR3 protein has one entry. There are 150,000 to 200,000 distinct CDR3 sequences in the sample; roughly 95% occur only once, and roughly 0.12% lies in the top ten.

The sample was CD4+ T cells from PBMCs. This chain links TRBV3-1 with TRBJ2-1; D not resolved. The origin of this receptor is a human donor with Susac syndrome. CDR3 protein: CASSQDWRNNEQFF. CDR3 sequence (DNA): TGTGCCAGCAGCCAAGATTGGCGGAACAATGAGCAGTTCTTC.